This TCR beta chain is from a study of CD8 T cells in ankylosing spondylitis. This clonotype has a handful of counts. The target antigen is unknown. The length of the CDR3 is 18 residues. After removal of 4 bases from V and 4 bases from J, the junction contained 11 bases not matched to a gene. Germline CDR1 is MNHEY and CDR2 is SVGEGT. TCRdb analysed the 5' RACE reads with MiXCR anew, one entry per CDR3 protein. The data hold around 150,000 distinct CDR3 sequences, with 11% observed a single time. Study-level points and caveats: There were earlier reports of some motif variants in reactive arthritis synovial fluid and blood.

V and J are TRBV6-2 or TRBV6-3 and TRBJ2-2, with 11 bases identical to TRBD2. The sample taken for sequencing was blood, either unsorted or a sorted T cell fraction (not recorded which). The sequence came from a male donor with ankylosing spondylitis or in good health (not recorded which). Here the CDR3 reads CASSSSSGGEHSTGELFF. The DNA for the CDR3 is TGTGCCAGCAGTTCTAGTAGCGGGGGGGAGCATAGCACCGGGGAGCTGTTTTTT.